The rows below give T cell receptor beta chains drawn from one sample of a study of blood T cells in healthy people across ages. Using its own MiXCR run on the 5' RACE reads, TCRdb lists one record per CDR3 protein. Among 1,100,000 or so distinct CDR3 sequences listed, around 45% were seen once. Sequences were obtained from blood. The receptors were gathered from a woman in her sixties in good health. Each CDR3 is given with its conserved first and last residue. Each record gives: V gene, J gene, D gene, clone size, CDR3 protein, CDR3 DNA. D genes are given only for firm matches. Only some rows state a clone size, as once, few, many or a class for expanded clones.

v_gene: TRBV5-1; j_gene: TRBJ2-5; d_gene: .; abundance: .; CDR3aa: CASSLVAGAKESQYF; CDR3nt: TGCGCCAGCAGCTTGGTTGCGGGGGCGAAAGAGTCCCAGTACTTC
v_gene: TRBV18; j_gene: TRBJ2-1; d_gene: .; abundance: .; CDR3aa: CASSPSCVLDHNEQFF; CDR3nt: TGTGCCAGCTCACCTTCTTGCGTATTGGATCACAATGAGCAGTTCTTC
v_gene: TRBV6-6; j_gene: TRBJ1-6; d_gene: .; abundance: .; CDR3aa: CASGFSPLHF; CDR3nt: TGTGCCAGCGGTTTTTCACCCCTCCACTTT
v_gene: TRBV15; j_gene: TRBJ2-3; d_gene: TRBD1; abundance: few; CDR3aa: CATSRDIQGPTDTQYF; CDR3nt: TGTGCCACCAGCAGAGATATACAGGGGCCCACAGATACGCAGTATTTT
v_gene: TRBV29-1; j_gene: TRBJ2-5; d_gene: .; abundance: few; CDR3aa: CSVEDLTATETQYF; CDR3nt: TGCAGCGTTGAAGATCTCACCGCGACAGAGACCCAGTACTTC
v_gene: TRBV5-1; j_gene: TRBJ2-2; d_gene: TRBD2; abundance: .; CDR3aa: CANSLLAGTGELFF; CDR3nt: TGCGCCAACAGCCTACTAGCGGGAACCGGGGAGCTGTTTTTT
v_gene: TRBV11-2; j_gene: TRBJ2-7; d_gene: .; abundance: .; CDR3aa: CASSLSSGTLNYEQYF; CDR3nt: TGTGCCAGCAGCTTGTCTTCCGGGACACTTAACTACGAGCAGTACTTC
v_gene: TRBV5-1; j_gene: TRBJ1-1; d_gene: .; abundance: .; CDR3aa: CASSLAAGGAATEAFF; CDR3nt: TGCGCCAGCAGCTTGGCCGCCGGGGGCGCCGCGACTGAAGCTTTCTTT
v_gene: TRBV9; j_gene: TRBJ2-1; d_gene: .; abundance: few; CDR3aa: CASSVVEGSYNEQFF; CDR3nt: TGTGCCAGCAGCGTAGTGGAGGGCTCCTACAATGAGCAGTTCTTC
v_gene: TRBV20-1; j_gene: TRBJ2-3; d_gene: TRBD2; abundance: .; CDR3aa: CSARPGTTAPTDTQYF; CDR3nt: TGCAGTGCTAGACCCGGGACTACCGCCCCCACAGATACGCAGTATTTT
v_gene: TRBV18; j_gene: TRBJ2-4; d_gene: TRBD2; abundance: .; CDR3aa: CASSLQSAGGGKNIQYF; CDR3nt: TGTGCCAGCTCACTACAATCGGCCGGGGGAGGGAAAAACATTCAGTACTTC
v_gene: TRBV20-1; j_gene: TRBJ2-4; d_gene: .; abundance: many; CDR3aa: CSAERLSRENLAKNIQYF; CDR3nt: TGCAGTGCAGAGCGGCTAAGCAGGGAAAATCTAGCCAAAAACATTCAGTACTTC
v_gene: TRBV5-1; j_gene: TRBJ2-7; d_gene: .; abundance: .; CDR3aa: CASSVSQVTGEQYF; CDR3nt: TGCGCCAGCAGCGTGTCGCAGGTAACCGGCGAGCAGTACTTC
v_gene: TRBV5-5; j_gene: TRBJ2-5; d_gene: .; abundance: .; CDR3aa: CASSPPDIWETQYF; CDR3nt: TGTGCCAGCAGCCCGCCGGACATATGGGAGACCCAGTACTTC
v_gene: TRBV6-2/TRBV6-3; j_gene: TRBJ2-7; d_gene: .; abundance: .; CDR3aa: CASSSLKGIGTYEQYF; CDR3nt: TGTGCCAGCAGTTCGTTAAAGGGTATCGGGACCTACGAGCAGTACTTC
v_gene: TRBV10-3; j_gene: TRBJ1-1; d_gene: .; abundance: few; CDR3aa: CAISPTSRRVNTEAFF; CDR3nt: TGTGCCATCAGCCCCACGTCCAGGAGGGTGAACACTGAAGCTTTCTTT
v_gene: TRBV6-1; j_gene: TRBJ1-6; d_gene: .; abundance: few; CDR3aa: CASRADRVNSPLHF; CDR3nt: TGTGCCAGCAGAGCGGACAGAGTCAATTCACCCCTCCACTTT
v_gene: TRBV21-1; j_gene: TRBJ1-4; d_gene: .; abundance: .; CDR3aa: CASTTADRWGGKLFF; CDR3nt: TGTGCCAGCACCACGGCGGACAGGTGGGGGGGAAAACTGTTTTTT
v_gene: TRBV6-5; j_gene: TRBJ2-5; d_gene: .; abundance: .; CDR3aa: CASSSYRDNREQYF; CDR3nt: TGTGCCAGCAGTTCCTACCGGGACAATAGAGAGCAGTACTTC
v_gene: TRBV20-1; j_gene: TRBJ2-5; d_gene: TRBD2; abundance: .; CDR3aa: CSASPILAGQETQYF; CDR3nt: TGCAGTGCTAGCCCCATACTAGCGGGACAAGAGACCCAGTACTTC
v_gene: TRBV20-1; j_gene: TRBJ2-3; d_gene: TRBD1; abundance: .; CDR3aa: CSARDSGTGEWSDTQYF; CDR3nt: TGCAGTGCTAGAGATTCCGGGACAGGGGAATGGTCAGATACGCAGTATTTT
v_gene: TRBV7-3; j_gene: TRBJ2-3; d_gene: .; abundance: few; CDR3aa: CASSLRDRPRGDTQYF; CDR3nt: TGTGCCAGCAGCTTAAGAGACAGACCTCGAGGAGATACGCAGTATTTT
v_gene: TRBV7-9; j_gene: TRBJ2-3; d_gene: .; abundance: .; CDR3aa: CASSSRGLGTTDTQYF; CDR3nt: TGTGCCAGCAGCTCACGTGGGCTGGGGACCACAGATACGCAGTATTTT
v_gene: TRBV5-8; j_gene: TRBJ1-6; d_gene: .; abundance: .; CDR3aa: CASSFPDSHSSYNSPLHF; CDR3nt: TGTGCCAGCAGCTTCCCGGACAGTCACAGCTCCTATAATTCACCCCTCCACTTT
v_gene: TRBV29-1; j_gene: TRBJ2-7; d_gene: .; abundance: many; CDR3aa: CSYRGVSYEQYF; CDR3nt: TGCAGCTATCGTGGGGTTTCCTACGAGCAGTACTTC
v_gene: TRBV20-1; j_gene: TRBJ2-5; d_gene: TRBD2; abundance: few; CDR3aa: CSAREASGGRNEQYF; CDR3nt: TGCAGTGCTAGAGAGGCTAGCGGGGGACGCAATGAGCAGTACTTC
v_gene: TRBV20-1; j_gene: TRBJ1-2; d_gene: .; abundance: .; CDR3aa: CSARKTGIRNYGYTF; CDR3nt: TGCAGTGCTAGAAAGACCGGTATCAGGAACTATGGCTACACCTTC